One and the same sample provided the 25 T cell receptor beta chains below, sequenced in a study of radiotherapy plus CTLA-4 blockade in lung cancer. Using immunoSEQ multiplex PCR, the repertoire was profiled, and TCRdb retains in-frame clones only, with some absent. The sample lists around 85,000 clones; 86% were seen once. The sequencing here drew on peripheral blood, taken from a patient treated with radiotherapy plus ipilimumab. The receptors stem from a human donor with non-small cell lung cancer who had a partial response to radiotherapy plus ipilimumab.

The gene calls are TRBV19 and TRBJ1-2, with TRBD1 as a possible D gene (5 bases). In germline, CDR1 is LNHDA, CDR2 SQIVND (reference sequence). The V and J ends lost 4 bases and 4 bases respectively, with 13 bases between them. CDR3 length: 14 amino acids. The CDR3 DNA follows: TGTGCCAGTAGTACCATAACAGGTGTCTATGGCTACACCTTC. Amino acid sequence: CASSTITGVYGYTF.

The gene calls are TRBV28 and TRBJ2-3; tentatively, D is TRBD2 (5 bases). This CDR3 spans 14 amino acids. Trimming removed 7 bases from V and 14 bases from J, with 25 bases in between. The germline CDR1 and CDR2 sequences are MDHEN and SYDVKM. Written as DNA, the CDR3 is TGTGCCAGCACCCTCTTACTAGGTCTACCCGACTTGTATTTT. Translating it yields CASTLLLGLPDLYF.

The table lists this clone with a few counts. The gene calls are TRBV27 and TRBJ2-5, with TRBD2 as a possible D gene (6 bases). The V gene's germline CDR1 is MNHEY and CDR2 SMNVEV (reference sequence). This CDR3 is built from 17 residues. Trimming removed 3 bases from V and 4 bases from J, with 21 bases in between. This CDR3 reads CASSFSKWGGSGETQYF. DNA for the CDR3: TGTGCCAGCAGTTTTTCAAAGTGGGGAGGCTCGGGAGAGACCCAGTACTTC.

The chain carries TRBV18 and TRBJ2-7; D is uncertain. The germline CDR1 and CDR2 sequences are KGHSH and LQKENI. Deletions cut 5 bases from V and 6 bases from J, with 11 bases between. This CDR3 has 12 residues. The CDR3 reads CASSGQSREQYF. The CDR3 coding sequence is TGTGCCAGCTCAGGGCAGTCACGCGAGCAGTACTTC.

J is TRBJ2-1 and V is TRBV5-1; 8 bases are a match to TRBD2. Germline CDR1 and CDR2: SGHRS and YFSETQ. The V segment lost 2 bases and the J segment 7 bases; nucleotides outside the gene matches: 11. This CDR3 comprises 16 residues. CDR3 amino acids: CASSFPGLAGGNEQFF. The CDR3 DNA sequence: TGCGCCAGCAGCTTCCCAGGACTAGCCGGAGGGAATGAGCAGTTCTTC.

The chain links TRBV18 to TRBJ2-6, with D possibly being TRBD2 (5 bases). Looked up from germline, CDR1 is KGHSH and CDR2 is LQKENI. Deletions cut 6 bases from V and 1 base from J, with 16 bases between. The CDR3 extends over 17 amino acids. Here the CDR3 DNA reads TGTGCCAGCTCTTCGAGGGCACCTCTTTCTGGGGCCAACGTCCTGACTTTC. Protein product: CASSSRAPLSGANVLTF.

This chain uses TRBV19 with TRBJ1-1, with D unresolved. The ends were cut back, 3 bases at V and 5 bases at J, with 10 bases in the middle. CDR3 length equals 13 residues. CDR1 is LNHDA and CDR2 is SQIVND in the germline V gene (reference sequence). CDR3 in DNA: TGTGCCAGTAGTATTAGATCACAGACTGAAGCTTTCTTT. Encoded protein: CASSIRSQTEAFF.

The rearrangement links TRBV6-5 to TRBJ1-2; a possible D gene is TRBD1 (6 bases). Germline CDR1 is MNHEY and CDR2 is SVGAGI. The CDR3 runs to 15 residues. The V end was cut by 6 bases, the J end by 7 bases, with 21 bases between. The CDR3 here is CASRLRDTTGGGYTF. The CDR3 DNA sequence: TGTGCCAGCAGACTCCGGGACACCACGGGAGGTGGCTACACCTTC.

The gene calls are TRBV7-2 and TRBJ2-3, with D possibly being TRBD2 (7 bases). This CDR3 is built from 15 residues. V shed 5 bases and J shed 6 bases, with 18 bases lying between them. From germline, CDR1 is SGHTA and CDR2 FQGNSA. CDR3 bases: TGTGCCAGCAGCCCCTCGGGGGCGGGAGTGGATACGCAGTATTTT. It codes for CASSPSGAGVDTQYF.

The chain combines TRBV7-2 with TRBJ1-5; 8 bases match TRBD1. Germline trimming cut 5 bases from V and 7 bases from J; bases unmatched to any gene: 16. Germline CDR1 and CDR2: SGHTA and FQGNSA. The CDR3 is 17 residues long. CDR3 protein: CASSQFPFQGAGQPQHF. The CDR3 bases are TGTGCCAGCAGCCAGTTCCCTTTTCAGGGGGCAGGACAGCCCCAGCATTTT.

V gene TRBV28 combines with J gene TRBJ1-2; D ambiguous. CDR3 size: 11 residues. Germline lookup yields CDR1 MDHEN and CDR2 SYDVKM. Trimming removed 6 bases at V and 4 bases at J, with 6 bases between. CDR3 sequence reads: CASSYLYGYTF. The CDR3 DNA sequence: TGTGCCAGCAGCTACCTCTATGGCTACACCTTC.

V is TRBV5-1 and J is TRBJ2-5, with unresolved D. Germline values: CDR1 SGHRS, CDR2 YFSETQ. This CDR3 is built from 17 residues. Trimming removed 2 bases at V and 0 bases at J, with 17 bases between. CDR3 protein: CASSFGGGYRYQETQYF. The DNA of the CDR3 is TGCGCCAGCAGCTTTGGTGGCGGTTATCGGTACCAAGAGACCCAGTACTTC.

The chain combines TRBV10-3 with TRBJ2-7; D gene ambiguous. In germline, CDR1 is ENHRY, CDR2 SYGVKD. With 0 bases removed from V and 5 bases from J, the gap between germline ends came to 5 bases. The CDR3 spans 12 residues. CDR3 in DNA: TGTGCCATCAGTGAGTCTGCGAACGAGCAGTACTTC. Its translation is CAISESANEQYF.

V is TRBV28 and J is TRBJ1-1, with no clear D. Trimming removed 5 bases at V and 4 bases at J, with 17 bases between. Germline CDR1 MDHEN, CDR2 SYDVKM. This CDR3 has 15 amino acids. CDR3 nucleotides: TGTGCCAGCAGTCCTACTGCGGGTTCCTCCACTGAAGCTTTCTTT. Encoded protein: CASSPTAGSSTEAFF.

The chain uses TRBV28 and TRBJ2-5; TRBD1 matches at 9 bases. Trimming took 6 bases from V and 1 from J; bases not matched to a gene: 3. The CDR3 runs 14 residues. Germline CDR1 reads MDHEN; CDR2 reads SYDVKM. As DNA, the CDR3 is TGTGCCAGCAGGGAGACAGGGGGCCAAGAGACCCAGTACTTC. It is translated as CASRETGGQETQYF.

The V gene is TRBV7-8, the J gene TRBJ1-5; weak D call: TRBD1 (5 bases). CDR3 length: 17 amino acids. V was cut by 2 bases and J by 0 bases, with 14 bases left in between. Per the germline V gene, CDR1 is SGHVS and CDR2 is FQNEAQ. The CDR3 nucleotides read TGTGCCAGCAGCTTATCTTGGACATGGGATAGCAATCAGCCCCAGCATTTT. Encoded protein: CASSLSWTWDSNQPQHF.

The chain links TRBV18 to TRBJ1-1, with TRBD1 matching 7 bases. The trim removed 0 bases at V and 0 bases at J, leaving 7 bases unmatched. The germline V gene has CDR1 KGHSH and CDR2 LQKENI. The CDR3 covers 17 residues. The CDR3 sequence is CASSPPSQGIMNTEAFF. The CDR3 nucleotides are TGTGCCAGCTCACCACCGTCACAGGGGATCATGAACACTGAAGCTTTCTTT.

Here the CDR3 reads CASSFTSENYEQYF. In DNA form, the CDR3 reads TGTGCCAGCAGTTTTACTAGCGAGAACTACGAGCAGTACTTC. The V call is TRBV6-5, the J call TRBJ2-7; 7 bases fit TRBD2. The CDR3 contains 14 residues. Germline V gene sequence: CDR1 MNHEY, CDR2 SVGAGI. Trimming at V came to 4 bases and at J to 3 bases, leaving 6 bases not matched to a gene.

This clone was recorded once. The rearrangement joins TRBV28 to TRBJ2-1; TRBD2 agrees at 11 bases. The CDR3 contains 19 residues. V lost 3 bases, J lost 8 bases, and 18 bases stayed unmatched. Germline V gene data show CDR1 as MDHEN and CDR2 as SYDVKM. The CDR3 DNA is TGTGCCAGCAGTTTCCCCCCCTCGGGTTTAGCGGGAGGGCCCCATGAGCAGTTCTTC. This encodes CASSFPPSGLAGGPHEQFF.

The chain has TRBV28 and TRBJ1-1; a weak D match, TRBD1 (6 bases). Trimming removed 2 bases from V and 3 bases from J, with 13 bases in between. This CDR3 spans 15 amino acids. The germline V gene has CDR1 MDHEN and CDR2 SYDVKM. The CDR3: CASSLLQGPYTEAFF. The CDR3 DNA is TGTGCCAGCAGTTTACTTCAGGGGCCCTACACTGAAGCTTTCTTT.

The chain has TRBV27 and TRBJ2-7; tentative D call: TRBD1 (6 bases). Per the germline V gene, CDR1 is MNHEY and CDR2 is SMNVEV (reference sequence). Trimming cost V 7 bases and J 1 base, with 11 bases left between them. The CDR3 is 13 amino acids. CDR3 DNA: TGTGCCAGCACTGGGACATCATCCTACGAGCAGTACTTC. Its translation: CASTGTSSYEQYF.

The genes are TRBV10-3 and TRBJ2-5; D may be TRBD1 (6 bases). The ends were cut back, 11 bases at V and 5 bases at J, with 18 bases in the middle. The V gene's germline CDR1 is ENHRY and CDR2 SYGVKD. The CDR3 has 13 residues. The DNA for the CDR3 is TGTGCCGTACAGGGCTTCAAGGGGGAGACCCAGTACTTC. It codes for CAVQGFKGETQYF.

The rearrangement uses TRBV5-6 and TRBJ2-7; 8 positions match TRBD2. The germline V gene has CDR1 SGHDT and CDR2 YYEEEE. With V trimmed by 2 bases and J by 6 bases, 7 bases remained unmatched. There are 14 residues in the CDR3. The DNA of the CDR3 is TGTGCCAGCAGCTTCGGGACTAGAGGGAGCGAGCAGTACTTC. Protein product: CASSFGTRGSEQYF. Together with reference TRBV5-6 and TRBJ2-7, the CDR3 gives the full variable domain: DAGVTQSPTHLIKTRGQQVTLRCSPKSGHDTVSWYQQALGQGPQFIFQYYEEEERQRGNFPDRFSGHQFPNYSSELNVNALLLGDSALYLCASSFGTRGSEQYFGPGTRLTVT.

The genes are TRBV29-1 and TRBJ1-1; TRBD1 matches 8 bases. This CDR3 spans 13 amino acids. Germline-derived CDR1 and CDR2 are SQVTM and ANQGSEA. The J segment lost 2 bases and the V segment lost 7 bases, leaving 6 bases of the junction unmatched. The CDR3 sequence: CSAAGQGNTEAFF. CDR3 DNA: TGCAGCGCCGCTGGACAGGGTAACACTGAAGCTTTCTTT. Drawing the rest from reference TRBV29-1 and TRBJ1-1, the complete variable domain is SAVISQKPSRDICQRGTSLTIQCQVDSQVTMMFWYRQQPGQSLTLIATANQGSEATYESGFVIDKFPISRPNLTFSTLTVSNMSPEDSSIYLCSAAGQGNTEAFFGQGTRLTVV.

This clone was seen a handful of times. This chain joins TRBV10-3 and TRBJ2-1; 15 bases are shared with TRBD2. CDR1 and CDR2 from the germline V gene are ENHRY and SYGVKD. This CDR3 is built from 15 residues. Losses at the gene ends were 10 bases for V and 4 bases for J; bases not matched to a gene: 5. The CDR3 nucleotides read TGTGCCACGGGACTAGCGGGAGGACTATACAATGAGCAGTTCTTC. It translates to CATGLAGGLYNEQFF.